Presented here are 5 T cell receptor beta chains from one specimen sequenced in a study of T cell responses to AZD1222 COVID-19 vaccine. Here immunoSEQ multiplex PCR was the method, and the copy in TCRdb shows in-frame clones only, minus some. The sample comprises about 140,000 clones, less than 95% of which are singletons, and about 7.5% rests with the top ten. The source material was peripheral blood, sampled 28 days after the second dose of the MenACWY control vaccine. These receptors originate from an adult who received the MenACWY meningococcal vaccine as a control.

The V call is TRBV7-8, the J call TRBJ1-4; 12 positions match TRBD1. The ends lost 6 bases at V and 3 bases at J; junction bases unmatched: 5. This CDR3 comprises 16 residues. Germline V lookup: CDR1 SGHVS, CDR2 FQNEAQ. The CDR3 DNA is TGTGCCAGCAGTGGGACAGGGGGCGGATCTAATGAAAAACTGTTTTTT. Translated, it gives CASSGTGGGSNEKLFF.

The genes are TRBV24-1 and TRBJ2-1, with 11 bases matching TRBD2. The CDR3 runs to 15 residues. Trimming took 4 bases from V and 11 from J; bases not matched to a gene: 9. CDR1 KGHDR and CDR2 SFDVKD come from the germline V gene. Here the CDR3 reads CATSDLLAGGTQQFF. CDR3 nucleotides: TGTGCCACCAGTGACCTTCTAGCGGGAGGTACTCAGCAGTTCTTC.

The chain joins TRBV24-1 to TRBJ2-1; D is uncertain. Germline V gene lookup returns CDR1 KGHDR and CDR2 SFDVKD. V was cut by 4 bases and J by 9 bases, with 6 bases left in between. The CDR3 runs to 11 residues. CDR3 region: CATSEPSEQFF. For the CDR3, the DNA is TGTGCCACCAGTGAACCTTCTGAGCAGTTCTTC.

The chain uses TRBV24-1 and TRBJ2-1; 15 bases fit TRBD2. This CDR3 spans 16 amino acids. Germline V lookup: CDR1 KGHDR, CDR2 SFDVKD. Trimming removed 3 bases from V and 8 bases from J; junction bases left unmatched: 4. CDR3 sequence: CATSDRTSGGADEQFF. The CDR3 nucleotides read TGTGCCACCAGTGATAGGACTAGCGGGGGGGCAGATGAGCAGTTCTTC.

The V call is TRBV5-8, the J call TRBJ2-1; D gene unclear. Trimming shortened V by 0 bases and J by 8 bases, and 12 bases separated the two germline ends. The CDR3 length is 14 residues. The germline gives CDR1 SGHTS, CDR2 YDEGEE. In DNA, the CDR3 is TGTGCCAGCAGCTTGGAGGGTTATATTCATGAGCAGTTCTTC. Its translation is CASSLEGYIHEQFF.